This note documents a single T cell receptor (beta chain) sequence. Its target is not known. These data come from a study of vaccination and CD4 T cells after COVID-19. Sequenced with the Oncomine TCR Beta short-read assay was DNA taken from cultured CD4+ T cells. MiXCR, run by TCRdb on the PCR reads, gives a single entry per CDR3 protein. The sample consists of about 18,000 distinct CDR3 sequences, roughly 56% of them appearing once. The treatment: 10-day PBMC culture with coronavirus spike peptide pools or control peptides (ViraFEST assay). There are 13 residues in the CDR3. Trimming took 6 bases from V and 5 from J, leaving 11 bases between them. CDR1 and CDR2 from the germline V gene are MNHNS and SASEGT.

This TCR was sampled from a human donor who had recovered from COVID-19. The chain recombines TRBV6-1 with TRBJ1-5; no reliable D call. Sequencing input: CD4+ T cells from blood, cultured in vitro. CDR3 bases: TGTGCCAGCAGGGGCTATGGATATCAGCCCCAGCATTTT. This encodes CASRGYGYQPQHF.